This TCR beta chain was documented in a study of shared clonotypes between healthy human individuals. Across several immunoSEQ plates, the genomic DNA of each subset was split evenly. Assay used: immunoSEQ multiplex PCR; TCRdb lists only in-frame clones, some missing. This sample has approximately 1.5 million clones, with approximately 98% found just once. This CDR3 spans 16 amino acids. V was pared by 0 bases and J by 2 bases, with 12 bases between. The germline gives CDR1 SGHNT, CDR2 YYREEE (reference sequence). This clone appeared once. This chain joins TRBV5-4 and TRBJ1-5; no firm D call. The TCR was taken from a man under 40 in good health. Sequencing used naive CD4+ T cells sorted from blood. The sample's subset: CD45RA+ positively selected. The CDR3 DNA is TGTGCCAGCAGCTTGGCAACCTCGAGTGGCAATCAGCCCCAGCATTTT. It codes for CASSLATSSGNQPQHF.